Listed below are T cell receptor beta chains from one sample, sequenced in a study of CD8 T cells in ankylosing spondylitis. MiXCR, run by TCRdb on the 5' RACE reads, gives a single entry per CDR3 protein. This table holds about 450,000 distinct CDR3 sequences, 26% found once. Sequenced: blood, either unsorted or a sorted T cell fraction (not recorded which). The receptors shown here come from a male donor with ankylosing spondylitis. The CDR3 runs from the conserved cysteine through the conserved F or W. The D gene is left open where the match is weak. Only part of the rows carry a size: once, few, many, or a class if the clone is expanded.

NA,NA,TRBV7-2,TRBJ2-3,CASSLSGRTYTQYF,TGTGCCAGCAGCTTATCCGGGAGAACTTATACGCAGTATTTT
NA,NA,TRBV18,TRBJ1-1,CASSLQGSKTEAFF,TGTGCCAGCTCACTTCAGGGGAGTAAGACTGAAGCTTTCTTT
NA,NA,TRBV6-1,TRBJ2-5,CASSHGLVEGETQYF,TGTGCCAGCAGTCATGGACTGGTCGAAGGAGAGACCCAGTACTTC
NA,few,TRBV12-3/TRBV12-4,TRBJ2-2,CASSLTTGELFF,TGTGCCAGCAGTCTCACCACCGGGGAGCTGTTTTTT
NA,few,TRBV7-9,TRBJ2-4,CASSYQGGREDIQYF,TGTGCCAGCAGCTACCAGGGGGGGCGGGAGGACATTCAGTACTTC
NA,NA,TRBV5-1,TRBJ2-1,CASSLDRADSYNEQFF,TGCGCCAGCAGCTTGGATCGAGCGGACTCCTACAATGAGCAGTTCTTC
NA,NA,TRBV2,TRBJ1-1,CASRATSTGLAEAFF,TGTGCCAGCAGGGCCACGTCGACCGGACTGGCTGAAGCTTTCTTT
NA,few,TRBV6-2/TRBV6-3,TRBJ2-1,CASSKRRSSYNEQFF,TGTGCCAGCAGCAAGCGTCGAAGCTCCTACAATGAGCAGTTCTTC
NA,NA,TRBV5-1,TRBJ2-3,CASSLEGAAGTDTQYF,TGCGCCAGCAGCTTGGAAGGGGCGGCAGGCACAGATACGCAGTATTTT
NA,NA,TRBV7-9,TRBJ2-1,CASSISYNEQFF,TGTGCCAGCAGCATAAGTTACAATGAGCAGTTCTTC
TRBD1,NA,TRBV6-1,TRBJ1-4,CASSQRTGLPTNEKLFF,TGTGCCAGCAGTCAAAGGACAGGTCTACCAACTAATGAAAAACTGTTTTTT
NA,few,TRBV7-2,TRBJ2-1,CASSLGPAAYNEQFF,TGTGCCAGCAGCTTGGGTCCAGCGGCTTATAATGAGCAGTTCTTC
TRBD2,few,TRBV15,TRBJ2-2,CATSTGGTITGELFF,TGTGCCACCAGCACGGGGGGAACGATCACCGGGGAGCTGTTTTTT
NA,few,TRBV12-3/TRBV12-4,TRBJ2-2,CASSLQQGNTGELFF,TGTGCCAGCAGTCTCCAACAGGGGAACACCGGGGAGCTGTTTTTT
NA,NA,TRBV7-2,TRBJ1-2,CASTPATLNYGYTF,TGTGCCAGCACCCCGGCCACTCTCAACTATGGCTACACCTTC
TRBD2,many,TRBV20-1,TRBJ2-1,CSALRTSGPSYNEQFF,TGCAGTGCTCTTCGGACTAGCGGGCCCTCCTACAATGAGCAGTTCTTC
TRBD1,NA,TRBV7-2,TRBJ2-5,CASSLSGTGSYETQYF,TGTGCCAGCAGCTTATCCGGGACAGGGAGTTATGAGACCCAGTACTTC
NA,NA,TRBV5-1,TRBJ1-1,CASSLVVGPNTEAFF,TGCGCCAGCAGCTTGGTGGTGGGTCCGAACACTGAAGCTTTCTTT
NA,NA,TRBV11-2,TRBJ1-4,CASSARATNEKLFF,TGTGCCAGCAGCGCCAGGGCAACTAATGAAAAACTGTTTTTT
TRBD1,NA,TRBV12-3/TRBV12-4,TRBJ2-5,CASSSGQGLQETQYF,TGTGCCAGCAGTTCAGGACAGGGGCTCCAAGAGACCCAGTACTTC
TRBD1,few,TRBV20-1,TRBJ2-2,CSARPDRAVLLNTGELFF,TGCAGTGCTAGACCAGACAGGGCCGTATTACTGAACACCGGGGAGCTGTTTTTT
NA,NA,TRBV24-1,TRBJ2-2,CATRAADTGELFF,TGTGCCACCCGGGCCGCAGACACCGGGGAGCTGTTTTTT